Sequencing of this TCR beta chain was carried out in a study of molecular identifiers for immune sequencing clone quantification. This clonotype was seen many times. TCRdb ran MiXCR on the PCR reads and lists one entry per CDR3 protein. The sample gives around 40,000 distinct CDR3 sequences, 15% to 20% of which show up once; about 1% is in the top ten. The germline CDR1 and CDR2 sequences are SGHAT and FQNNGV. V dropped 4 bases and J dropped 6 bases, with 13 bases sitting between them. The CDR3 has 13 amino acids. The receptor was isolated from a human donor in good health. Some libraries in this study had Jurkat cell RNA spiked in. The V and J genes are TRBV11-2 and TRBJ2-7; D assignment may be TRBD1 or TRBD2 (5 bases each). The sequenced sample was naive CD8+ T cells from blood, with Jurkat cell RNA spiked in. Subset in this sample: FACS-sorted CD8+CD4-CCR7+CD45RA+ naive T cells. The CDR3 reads CASSWDPVGEQYF. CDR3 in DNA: TGTGCCAGCAGCTGGGACCCGGTCGGCGAGCAGTACTTC. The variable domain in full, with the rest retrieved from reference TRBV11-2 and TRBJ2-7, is EAGVAQSPRYKIIEKRQSVAFWCNPISGHATLYWYQQILGQGPKLLIQFQNNGVVDDSQLPKDRFSAERLKGVDSTLKIQPAKLEDSAVYLCASSWDPVGEQYFGPGTRLTVT.